These 4 T cell receptor beta chains originate from one sample sequenced in a study of OX40 agonist ivuxolimab in advanced cancers. Measured with immunoSEQ multiplex PCR; TCRdb has only the in-frame clones, and not every one. The sample has about 120,000 clones, around 93% seen once; the top ten hold roughly 0.15%. This sample comprised CD4+ or CD8+ T cells sorted from blood, obtained in a trial of the OX40 agonist ivuxolimab. The source of these receptors is an adult with an advanced solid tumor such as melanoma, head and neck, liver or kidney cancer.

The chain joins TRBV28 to TRBJ1-5; 7 bases are a match to TRBD1. V shed 8 bases and J 3 bases; nucleotides not matched to a gene: 10. The CDR3 is 15 amino acids. Germline lookup yields CDR1 MDHEN and CDR2 SYDVKM. For the CDR3, the DNA is TGTGCCAGCCTAGGGACAGTCCTGTCCAATCAGCCCCAGCATTTT. This gives the protein CASLGTVLSNQPQHF.

The V call is TRBV7-9, the J call TRBJ2-7, with D tentatively TRBD1 or TRBD2 (5 bases each). Germline CDR1 is SEHNR and CDR2 is FQNEAQ (reference sequence). The V and J ends lost 3 bases and 6 bases respectively, with 12 bases between them. The CDR3 has 13 residues. The CDR3 loop is CASSLGTIGEQYF. CDR3 coding DNA: TGTGCCAGCAGCTTGGGGACCATAGGCGAGCAGTACTTC.

The gene calls are TRBV6-6 and TRBJ1-5; D unresolved. Germline V gives CDR1 MNHNY, CDR2 SVGAGI (reference sequence). The ends were cut back, 2 bases at V and 0 bases at J, with 8 bases in the middle. This CDR3 has 15 amino acids. This CDR3 reads CASSYDGYSNQPQHF. CDR3 in DNA: TGTGCCAGCAGTTACGACGGATATAGCAATCAGCCCCAGCATTTT.

This chain joins TRBV30 and TRBJ2-7; D not resolved. This CDR3 has 15 amino acids. V lost 3 bases to trimming and J lost 6 bases, with 21 bases between them. In germline, CDR1 is GTSNPN, CDR2 SVGIG (reference sequence). The CDR3 sequence: CAWSARNREVSEQYF. As DNA, the CDR3 is TGTGCCTGGAGCGCCAGGAACCGAGAGGTATCCGAGCAGTACTTC.